The 22 T cell receptor beta chains in this list originate from one sample, sequenced in a study of identifying expanded T cells in peripheral blood. Sequencing used immunoSEQ multiplex PCR; TCRdb keeps in-frame clones, though not all of them. The sample has about 100,000 clones; around 88% are singletons. Sequencing input: blood. Source of these receptors: a person between 18 and 75 years old in good health.

V and J are TRBV29-1 and TRBJ1-1; possibly TRBD1 for D (6 bases). The V and J ends lost 7 bases and 5 bases respectively, with 23 bases between them. The CDR3 covers 15 residues. Germline V CDR1 and CDR2: SQVTM, ANQGSEA. The CDR3 region has the DNA TGCAGCGCCTCCCGAAGAGGGCAGGGGAAGACTGAAGCTTTCTTT. This translates into CSASRRGQGKTEAFF.

The chain carries TRBV4-3 and TRBJ2-1, with D unresolved. The V end was cut by 0 bases, the J end by 1 base, with 10 bases between. The CDR3 is 16 residues long. Per the germline V gene, CDR1 is LGHNA and CDR2 is YSLEER. The CDR3: CASSQDGIESYNEQFF. CDR3 in DNA: TGCGCCAGCAGCCAAGATGGCATTGAGTCCTACAATGAGCAGTTCTTC.

The CDR3 coding sequence is TGTGCCAGCTCACCACGAAGGGCAGGTGGCAATCAGCCCCAGCATTTT. Residues: CASSPRRAGGNQPQHF. The chain uses TRBV18 and TRBJ1-5; D gene ambiguous. V gave up 1 base and J gave up 2 bases, with 12 bases separating them. This CDR3 contains 16 residues. The germline gives CDR1 KGHSH, CDR2 LQKENI.

The rearrangement links TRBV19 to TRBJ2-7; 14 bases line up with TRBD2. Germline V gene sequence: CDR1 LNHDA, CDR2 SQIVND (reference sequence). This CDR3 spans 18 amino acids. With V trimmed by 3 bases and J by 3 bases, 10 bases remained unmatched. The CDR3 here is CASSIRTSGGLPGYEQYF. The CDR3 nucleotides are TGTGCCAGTAGTATCCGGACTAGCGGGGGGTTACCAGGCTACGAGCAGTACTTC.

This chain links TRBV5-4 with TRBJ1-1, with D unresolved. CDR3 size: 13 residues. Germline CDR1 and CDR2: SGHNT and YYREEE (reference sequence). Trimming took 0 bases from V and 8 from J, leaving 11 bases between them. DNA of the CDR3: TGTGCCAGCAGCTTGGGGACCCGCGGGGAAGCTTTCTTT. Protein product: CASSLGTRGEAFF.

The sample holds one count of this clone. The chain is built from TRBV5-6 and TRBJ1-5; D call uncertain. Germline V gives CDR1 SGHDT, CDR2 YYEEEE. There are 14 residues in the CDR3. Deletions cut 0 bases from V and 4 bases from J, with 8 bases between. CDR3 sequence reads: CASSLGPKNQPQHF. The CDR3 DNA is TGTGCCAGCAGCTTGGGCCCGAAGAATCAGCCCCAGCATTTT.

This chain uses TRBV6-1 with TRBJ1-1; possible D gene TRBD1, 6 bases. CDR1 and CDR2 (germline): MNHNS, SASEGT. V lost 6 bases and J lost 4, with 6 bases in between. This CDR3 comprises 11 residues. The CDR3 nucleotides are TGTGCCAGCAGAGGGGGCACTGAAGCTTTCTTT. It is translated as CASRGGTEAFF.

This sequence joins TRBV29-1 and TRBJ1-1; perhaps TRBD1 as D (6 bases). The ends were cut back, 3 bases at V and 4 bases at J, with 6 bases in the middle. Germline assignment: CDR1 SQVTM and CDR2 ANQGSEA. The CDR3 length is 11 residues. CDR3 DNA: TGCAGCGTTGACAGGGGCACTGAAGCTTTCTTT. Translation gives CSVDRGTEAFF. The complete variable domain, with remaining parts taken from reference TRBV29-1 and TRBJ1-1, reads SAVISQKPSRDICQRGTSLTIQCQVDSQVTMMFWYRQQPGQSLTLIATANQGSEATYESGFVIDKFPISRPNLTFSTLTVSNMSPEDSSIYLCSVDRGTEAFFGQGTRLTVV.

The V and J genes are TRBV6-1 and TRBJ1-2; 7 positions match TRBD1. V lost 2 bases and J lost 2; bases outside the gene matches: 11. CDR1 is MNHNS and CDR2 is SASEGT in the germline V gene. The CDR3 runs 17 residues. In nucleotides, the CDR3 is TGTGCCAGCAGTGAAATCTCCTGGGAGGGGGCGAACTATGGCTACACCTTC. Its protein product is CASSEISWEGANYGYTF.

V and J are TRBV7-2 and TRBJ1-6; no reliable D call. V was cut by 5 bases and J by 6 bases, with 5 bases left in between. The CDR3 is 12 residues long. CDR1 is SGHTA, CDR2 FQGNSA, per germline. The CDR3 here is CASSHSNSPLHF. The CDR3 DNA follows: TGTGCCAGCAGCCACAGTAATTCACCCCTCCACTTT.

V and J are TRBV6-1 and TRBJ1-2, with a weak D call TRBD1 (6 bases). V was pared by 10 bases and J by 8 bases, with 20 bases between. The CDR3 spans 13 residues. CDR1 MNHNS and CDR2 SASEGT come from the germline V gene. In DNA form, the CDR3 reads TGTGCCATCCTGACAGGCGGTTGGTTGGGCTACACCTTC. Protein sequence: CAILTGGWLGYTF.

The chain carries TRBV7-9 and TRBJ1-1, with a possible D match to TRBD1 (5 bases). The CDR3 is 15 amino acids. V was clipped by 5 bases and J by 3 bases, with 16 bases between them. Germline V gives CDR1 SEHNR, CDR2 FQNEAQ (reference sequence). The CDR3 region has the DNA TGTGCCAGCAGCCAGCTAACAGGCGGGGACACTGAAGCTTTCTTT. Its protein product is CASSQLTGGDTEAFF.

This chain connects TRBV10-3 to TRBJ2-3; TRBD2 aligns across 7 bases. V lost 10 bases and J lost 2; bases outside the gene matches: 12. The CDR3 contains 15 residues. CDR1 is ENHRY, CDR2 SYGVKD, per germline. As DNA, the CDR3 is TGTGCCACCCAAGCGGGGTGGGCTTCCACAGATACGCAGTATTTT. Translating gives CATQAGWASTDTQYF.

In its sample, this clone was seen a few times. The chain couples TRBV7-2 to TRBJ2-7; 7 nucleotides line up with TRBD1. There are 13 residues in the CDR3. J gave up 12 bases and V 2 bases, and 10 bases lay outside the gene matches. Germline V gene data show CDR1 as SGHTA and CDR2 as FQGNSA. CDR3 in amino acids: CASSLSAGTEVYF. The CDR3 nucleotides are TGTGCCAGCAGCTTATCGGCCGGGACAGAAGTGTACTTC.

V and J are TRBV5-4 and TRBJ2-3, with 12 positions matching TRBD1. The CDR3 spans 17 residues. With V trimmed by 5 bases and J by 1 base, 8 bases remained unmatched. CDR1 SGHNT and CDR2 YYREEE come from the germline V gene (reference sequence). As DNA, the CDR3 is TGTGCCAGCAGGACCGGGACAGGGGGCGGGGGCACAGATACGCAGTATTTT. Its translation: CASRTGTGGGGTDTQYF.

The chain is built from TRBV4-1 and TRBJ1-5, with D unclear. There are 15 residues in the CDR3. Trimming took 4 bases from V and 2 from J, leaving 12 bases between them. CDR1 MGHRA and CDR2 YSYEKL come from the germline V gene. This CDR3 is CASSPPGFGNQPQHF. CDR3 bases: TGCGCCAGCAGCCCTCCGGGATTCGGCAATCAGCCCCAGCATTTT.

V gene TRBV5-1 combines with J gene TRBJ2-7; maybe TRBD2 (6 bases). Trimming took off 4 bases at V and 3 bases at J, with 20 bases between the two ends. The CDR3 is 16 residues long. Germline V gene sequence: CDR1 SGHRS, CDR2 YFSETQ. The CDR3 DNA is TGCGCCAGCAGCCTCAGATCGAGCGGGCCTCTCTACGAGCAGTACTTC. Its protein product is CASSLRSSGPLYEQYF.

Concerning this clone itself: Its ends do not fully match the called genes, so a read error is possible. This chain uses TRBV18 with TRBJ1-4, with D possibly being TRBD1 (5 bases). Germline CDR1 and CDR2: KGHSH and LQKENI. The CDR3 totals 16 residues. CDR3 nucleotide sequence: TGTACCAGCTCACCAGCCAACCGACAGTGGAATGAAAAACTGTTTTTT. Amino acids: CTSSPANRQWNEKLFF. Full variable domain (outside the CDR3, taken from reference TRBV18 and TRBJ1-4): NAGVMQNPRHLVRRRGQEARLRCSPMKGHSHVYWYRQLPEEGLKFMVYLQKENIIDESGMPKERFSAEFPKEGPSILRIQQVVRGDSAAYFCTSSPANRQWNEKLFFGSGTQLSVL.

The CDR3 is CASGPGTGGSPLHF. The CDR3 DNA is TGTGCTAGTGGTCCCGGGACAGGAGGTTCACCCCTCCACTTT. The chain recombines TRBV12-5 with TRBJ1-6; 8 nucleotides line up with TRBD1. V trimming: 5 bases; J trimming: 9 bases; junction bases outside the gene matches: 6. This CDR3 is 14 amino acids long. CDR1 LGHNT and CDR2 FRNRAP come from the germline V gene.

The chain combines TRBV18 with TRBJ2-1; TRBD2 matches at 9 bases. V shed 1 base, J shed 8 bases, and the junction held 9 bases outside the gene matches. The length of the CDR3 is 16 residues. The germline V gene encodes CDR1 KGHSH and CDR2 LQKENI. CDR3 residues: CASSPHAGGPGDEQFF. The CDR3 DNA sequence: TGTGCCAGCTCACCACATGCGGGGGGGCCAGGAGATGAGCAGTTCTTC.

This clone appeared once. V usage is TRBV5-1 and J usage is TRBJ2-1; 10 bases fit TRBD1. Germline CDR1 reads SGHRS; CDR2 reads YFSETQ. J was trimmed by 3 bases and V by 3 bases; bases with no gene match: 6. The CDR3 loop spans 16 amino acids. Here the CDR3 reads CASSSGTGVYYNEQFF. The DNA for the CDR3 is TGCGCCAGCAGCTCCGGGACAGGGGTTTACTACAATGAGCAGTTCTTC.

CDR3 region: CASSPNQGSNGNQPQHF. The CDR3 DNA follows: TGTGCCAGCAGCCCTAATCAGGGGTCGAACGGCAATCAGCCCCAGCATTTT. The chain uses TRBV7-2 and TRBJ1-5; D perhaps matches TRBD1 (6 bases). The CDR3 has 17 amino acids. Per the germline V gene, CDR1 is SGHTA and CDR2 is FQGNSA. V dropped 5 bases and J dropped 2 bases, with 19 bases sitting between them. The variable domain in full, completed from reference TRBV7-2 and TRBJ1-5, reads GAGVSQSPSNKVTEKGKDVELRCDPISGHTALYWYRQSLGQGLEFLIYFQGNSAPDKSGLPSDRFSAERTGGSVSTLTIQRTQQEDSAVYLCASSPNQGSNGNQPQHFGDGTRLSIL.